A single sample is the source of the 21 T cell receptor beta chains below, sequenced in a study of regulatory T cells in long-lasting Graves disease. According to the study, TCR beta libraries were built with iRepertoire HTBI primers and CDR3-region Arm-PCR. TCRdb itself ran the multiplex PCR reads through MiXCR, one entry per CDR3 protein. This sample has 400,000 to 600,000 distinct CDR3 sequences, with around a fifth found just once. Sample time point: persistent/refractory GD, antithyroid drugs over 5 years with positive TRAb. The TCR library was made from RNA that had been extracted from PBMCs in TRIzol. This specimen consisted of peripheral blood mononuclear cells (PBMCs), obtained when the disease was refractory, from a patient treated with antithyroid drugs. The source is a female donor with Graves disease.

The chain uses TRBV20-1 and TRBJ2-5; 9 bases line up with TRBD2. This CDR3 is built from 17 residues. The V segment lost 6 bases and the J segment 5 bases; nucleotides outside the gene matches: 19. Germline assignment: CDR1 DFQATT and CDR2 SNEGSKA (reference sequence). The CDR3 DNA reads TGCAGTGCCCCCCCGGTGGATAGCGGGAGATGGGAGGAGACCCAGTACTTC. It translates to CSAPPVDSGRWEETQYF.

This clonotype was recorded at least ten times. This chain connects TRBV14 to TRBJ1-1; a weak D match, TRBD1 (6 bases). Per the germline V gene, CDR1 is SGHDN and CDR2 is FVKESK. Between the trimmed V and J ends, which lost 2 bases and 4 bases, there was a span of 11 bases. This CDR3 comprises 14 residues. CDR3 nucleotides: TGTGCCAGCAGCCAAAAAAGACAGGTCACTGAAGCTTTCTTT. Its translation is CASSQKRQVTEAFF.

The J gene is TRBJ2-7, the V gene TRBV15; the match to TRBD2 covers 8 bases. V was clipped by 3 bases and J by 2 bases; unmatched bases: 6. The CDR3 has 15 residues. Per the germline V gene, CDR1 is LNHNV and CDR2 is YYDKDF (reference sequence). This CDR3 reads CATSSHSGVTYEQYF. DNA of the CDR3: TGTGCCACCAGCAGCCATAGCGGGGTTACCTACGAGCAGTACTTC.

This clonotype has a count of ten or more. The rearrangement joins TRBV10-3 to TRBJ1-2; D is uncertain. Germline V gene lookup returns CDR1 ENHRY and CDR2 SYGVKD. V lost 3 bases, J lost 6 bases, and 11 bases lay in between. The length of the CDR3 is 13 residues. The DNA for the CDR3 is TGTGCCATCAGTGATTGGGAGGGTGATGGCTACACCTTC. This translates into CAISDWEGDGYTF.

The gene calls are TRBV12-3 or TRBV12-4 and TRBJ1-3, with a weak D call TRBD1 (5 bases). The CDR3 contains 17 residues. V lost 5 bases and J 0 bases, leaving 17 bases between the germline ends. The CDR3 sequence: CASSPDGQGHSGNTIYF. DNA of the CDR3: TGTGCCAGCAGTCCAGATGGGCAGGGCCACTCTGGAAACACCATATATTTT.

The chain employs TRBV19 and TRBJ1-5; 9 nucleotides line up with TRBD1. Germline V gene lookup returns CDR1 LNHDA and CDR2 SQIVND (reference sequence). CDR3 length: 15 residues. J gave up 6 bases and V 8 bases, and 11 bases lay outside the gene matches. DNA of the CDR3: TGTGCCAGTCAACGGACAGGGGAAGGGCGTCAGCCCCAGCATTTT. Protein sequence: CASQRTGEGRQPQHF.

To note about this clonotype: Given a much more abundant clone one base away, this may be a read error. The CDR3 does not close with the conserved phenylalanine or tryptophan, likely indicating a read error. This sequence joins TRBV12-3 or TRBV12-4 and TRBJ2-5; no clear D. The CDR3 consists of 14 residues. The V end was cut by 5 bases, the J end by 3 bases, with 13 bases between. CDR3 residues: CASSAPWAKETQYL. DNA for the CDR3: TGTGCCAGCAGTGCCCCCTGGGCGAAAGAGACCCAGTACCTC.

There are many counts of this clonotype. This chain links TRBV28 with TRBJ1-5; weak D call: TRBD1 (6 bases). CDR1 and CDR2 from the germline V gene are MDHEN and SYDVKM. This CDR3 contains 12 residues. With 5 bases removed from V and 6 bases from J, the gap between germline ends came to 8 bases. CDR3 in amino acids: CASSTGSQPQHF. The CDR3 bases are TGTGCCAGCAGTACAGGGAGTCAGCCCCAGCATTTT.

As to this clonotype: A much more abundant neighbour one base away suggests this may be a read error. The chain recombines TRBV6-2 or TRBV6-3 with TRBJ2-7; 9 bases are shared with TRBD1. Germline V lookup: CDR1 MNHEY, CDR2 SVGEGT. The CDR3 loop spans 14 amino acids. Trimming took 11 bases from V and 6 from J; bases not matched to a gene: 14. The CDR3 sequence is CAGESLDRGSEQYF. CDR3 sequence (DNA): TGTGCCGGCGAATCCTTGGACAGGGGTTCCGAGCAGTACTTC.

The chain combines TRBV10-3 with TRBJ2-2; 10 nucleotides line up with TRBD2. CDR1 ENHRY and CDR2 SYGVKD come from the germline V gene. The CDR3 is made up of 15 amino acids. Germline trimming cut 7 bases from V and 6 bases from J; bases unmatched to any gene: 8. The CDR3 coding sequence is TGTGCCATCACCCCACGGCTAGCGGGAGCCGGGGAGCTGTTTTTT. Encoded protein: CAITPRLAGAGELFF.

Regarding this clonotype: A much larger clone lies a single base off, so this may be a read error. The V call is TRBV27, the J call TRBJ2-6; TRBD1 or TRBD2 may be the D gene (5 bases each). This CDR3 contains 17 residues. Germline CDR1 and CDR2: MNHEY and SMNVEV (reference sequence). The CDR3 DNA follows: TGTGCCAGCAGAGCCGGGACGGCGGGCTCTGGGGCCAACGTCCTGGCTTTC. This encodes CASRAGTAGSGANVLAF.

This clonotype came up a few times. V gene TRBV5-1 combines with J gene TRBJ2-7, with a weak D call TRBD1 (6 bases). CDR1 is SGHRS, CDR2 YFSETQ, per germline. Trimming shortened V by 2 bases and J by 6 bases, and 12 bases separated the two germline ends. The CDR3 runs to 13 residues. CDR3 nucleotide sequence: TGCGCCAGCAGCTTTGGACAGCTAGGCGAGCAGTACTTC. It is translated as CASSFGQLGEQYF.

The V call is TRBV14, the J call TRBJ1-2; 7 bases are a match to TRBD1. The J segment lost 5 bases and the V segment lost 1 base, leaving 4 bases of the junction unmatched. Germline CDR1 is SGHDN and CDR2 is FVKESK. The length of the CDR3 is 14 residues. The CDR3 is CASSQVGGFYGYTF. The DNA of the CDR3 is TGTGCCAGCAGCCAAGTAGGGGGCTTTTATGGCTACACCTTC.

This clonotype was observed many times. This rearrangement joins TRBV12-3 or TRBV12-4 to TRBJ1-5; TRBD1 agrees at 8 bases. V lost 5 bases and J lost 5; bases outside the gene matches: 8. The CDR3 totals 15 residues. CDR3 protein: CASSHGQGGHQPQHF. CDR3 in DNA: TGTGCCAGCAGTCACGGACAGGGAGGTCATCAGCCCCAGCATTTT.

Ten or more counts support this clonotype. This chain uses TRBV20-1 with TRBJ2-7; no reliable D call. The CDR3 totals 15 residues. With 0 bases removed from V and 3 bases from J, the gap between germline ends came to 15 bases. Germline values: CDR1 DFQATT, CDR2 SNEGSKA (reference sequence). The CDR3 spells CSARDVESFYYEQYF. The CDR3 coding sequence is TGCAGTGCTAGAGATGTGGAGTCATTTTACTACGAGCAGTACTTC.

This clonotype was seen at least ten times. The chain employs TRBV4-1 and TRBJ1-6, with no clear D. The CDR3 consists of 15 residues. Trimming took 0 bases from V and 8 from J, leaving 11 bases between them. Germline loops: CDR1 MGHRA, CDR2 YSYEKL. The CDR3 region is CASSQESGPYSPLHF. The CDR3 DNA follows: TGCGCCAGCAGCCAAGAATCCGGGCCCTATTCACCCCTCCACTTT.

This clonotype has ten or more counts. V is TRBV28 and J is TRBJ2-7, with 7 bases aligning to TRBD1. V was clipped by 7 bases and J by 0 bases; unmatched bases: 6. CDR1 and CDR2 (germline): MDHEN, SYDVKM. The CDR3 contains 14 residues. In DNA, the CDR3 is TGTGCCAGCACCCCCGGGACAGTCTCCTACGAGCAGTACTTC. The encoded protein is CASTPGTVSYEQYF.

This clonotype was recorded at least ten times. The J gene is TRBJ1-2, the V gene TRBV20-1; D may be TRBD1 (5 bases). Germline V lookup: CDR1 DFQATT, CDR2 SNEGSKA (reference sequence). Trimming shortened V by 5 bases and J by 1 base, and 17 bases separated the two germline ends. This CDR3 is 15 amino acids long. CDR3 in DNA: TGCAGTGCTCAGAACGGAGGGGAGGTTAACTATGGCTACACCTTC. This translates into CSAQNGGEVNYGYTF.

The V gene is TRBV7-2, the J gene TRBJ1-5; no clear D. Between the trimmed V and J ends, which lost 5 bases and 2 bases, there was a span of 4 bases. CDR3 length: 12 residues. The germline V gene encodes CDR1 SGHTA and CDR2 FQGNSA. CDR3 coding DNA: TGTGCCAGCAGCATGGGCAATCAGCCCCAGCATTTT. As protein: CASSMGNQPQHF.

This clonotype was found many times. The junction shows a germline mismatch at one end, possibly a read error. This chain uses TRBV28 with TRBJ1-1, with 7 bases fitting TRBD1. The CDR3 spans 12 residues. The germline gives CDR1 MDHEN, CDR2 SYDVKM. CDR3 nucleotides: TGTTCCAGCAGGGGGTTCGGCACTGAAGCTTTCTTT. This encodes CSSRGFGTEAFF. Full variable domain (missing parts from reference TRBV28 and TRBJ1-1): DVKVTQSSRYLVKRTGEKVFLECVQDMDHENMFWYRQDPGLGLRLIYFSYDVKMKEKGDIPEGYSVSREKKERFSLILESASTNQTSMYLCSSRGFGTEAFFGQGTRLTVV.

Ten or more counts support this clonotype. This chain links TRBV15 with TRBJ1-2, with 7 bases lining up with TRBD1. The length of the CDR3 is 14 residues. Germline CDR1 is LNHNV and CDR2 is YYDKDF (reference sequence). With V trimmed by 0 bases and J by 7 bases, 5 bases remained unmatched. DNA of the CDR3: TGTGCCACCAGCAGAGATGACAGGGATGCTGGCTACACCTTC. Residues: CATSRDDRDAGYTF.